This TCR beta chain comes out of a study of vaccination effects on CD4 cells after COVID-19. The study's findings and limits: Small numbers of convalescent patients limited the study. It also lacked early post-infection timepoints.

To note about this clone: The antigen is unknown.

Antigen-specific CD4+ T cells were first expanded with viral peptide pools by the ViraFEST assay and only then sequenced. Following culture for around 10 days, CD4+ T cells were isolated. According to PCR results, the person was infected with SARS-CoV-2 between March and December 2020. Half the medium was replaced with IL-2 medium on days 3 and 7. Assay used: immunoSEQ multiplex PCR; TCRdb lists only in-frame clones, some missing. In the table there are 20,000 to 30,000 clones, approximately 69% of which are singletons. CDR1 is SGHNT, CDR2 YYREEE, per germline (reference sequence). The CDR3 spans 14 residues. The V end lost 4 bases, the J end lost 6 bases, and 14 bases lay between the germline ends.

This rearrangement joins TRBV5-4 to TRBJ2-1, with a weak D call TRBD2 (6 bases). The clonotype originates from a human donor who had a prior SARS-CoV-2 infection. Sequencing was performed on CD4+ T cells from PBMCs cultured with SARS-CoV-2 spike peptides, taken before COVID-19 vaccination. CDR3 coding DNA: TGTGCCAGCAGCCTTGTATCTAGCGTCAATGAGCAGTTCTTC. This translates into CASSLVSSVNEQFF. The variable domain in full, with the rest retrieved from reference TRBV5-4 and TRBJ2-1, is ETGVTQSPTHLIKTRGQQVTLRCSSQSGHNTVSWYQQALGQGPQFIFQYYREEENGRGNFPPRFSGLQFPNYSSELNVNALELDDSALYLCASSLVSSVNEQFFGPGTRLTVL.